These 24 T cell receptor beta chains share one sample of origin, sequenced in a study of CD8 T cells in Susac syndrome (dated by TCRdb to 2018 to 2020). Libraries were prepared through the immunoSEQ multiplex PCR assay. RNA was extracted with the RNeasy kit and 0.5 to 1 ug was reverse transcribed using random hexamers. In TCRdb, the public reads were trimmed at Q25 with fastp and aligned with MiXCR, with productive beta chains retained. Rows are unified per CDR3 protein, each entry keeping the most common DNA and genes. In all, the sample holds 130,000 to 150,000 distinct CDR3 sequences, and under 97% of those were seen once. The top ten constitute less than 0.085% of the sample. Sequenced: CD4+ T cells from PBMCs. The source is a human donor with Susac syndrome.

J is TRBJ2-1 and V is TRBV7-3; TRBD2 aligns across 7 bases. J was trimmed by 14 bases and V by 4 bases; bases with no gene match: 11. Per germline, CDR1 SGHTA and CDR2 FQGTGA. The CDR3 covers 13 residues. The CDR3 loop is CASSSPEAGWEFF. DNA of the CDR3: TGTGCCAGCAGCTCCCCTGAAGCGGGATGGGAGTTCTTC.

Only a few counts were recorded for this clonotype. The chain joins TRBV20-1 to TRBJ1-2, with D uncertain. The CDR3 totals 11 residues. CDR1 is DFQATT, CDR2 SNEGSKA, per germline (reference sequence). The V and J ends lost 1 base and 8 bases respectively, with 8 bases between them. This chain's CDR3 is CSARGPGGYTF. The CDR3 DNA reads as TGCAGTGCTAGAGGACCGGGAGGCTACACCTTC.

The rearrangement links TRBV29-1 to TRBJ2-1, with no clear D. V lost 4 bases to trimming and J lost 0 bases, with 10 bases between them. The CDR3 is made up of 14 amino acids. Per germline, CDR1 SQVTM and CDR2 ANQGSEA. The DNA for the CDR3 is TGCAGCGTTGCCGGAGTTCTCTCCTACAATGAGCAGTTCTTC. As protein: CSVAGVLSYNEQFF.

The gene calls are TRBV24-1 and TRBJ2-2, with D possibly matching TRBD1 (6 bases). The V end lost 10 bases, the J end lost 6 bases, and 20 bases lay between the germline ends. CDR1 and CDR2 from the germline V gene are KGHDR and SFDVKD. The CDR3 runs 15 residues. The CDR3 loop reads CATSATGNSAGELFF. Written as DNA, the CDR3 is TGTGCCACTAGCGCAACAGGGAATTCTGCCGGGGAGCTGTTTTTT.

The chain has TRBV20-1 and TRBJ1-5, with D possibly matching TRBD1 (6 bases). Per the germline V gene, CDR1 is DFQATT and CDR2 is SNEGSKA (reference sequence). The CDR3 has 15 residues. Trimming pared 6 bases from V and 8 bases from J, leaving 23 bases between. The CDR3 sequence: CSALDRLLSGEPQHF. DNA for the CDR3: TGCAGTGCCCTCGACAGGTTACTCTCCGGGGAGCCCCAGCATTTT.

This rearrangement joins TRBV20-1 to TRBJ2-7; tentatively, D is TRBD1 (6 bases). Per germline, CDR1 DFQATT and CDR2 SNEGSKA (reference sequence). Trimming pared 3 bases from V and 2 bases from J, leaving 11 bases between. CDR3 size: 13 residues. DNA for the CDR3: TGCAGTGCTAGGGTAGGGACAACCTACGAGCAGTACTTC. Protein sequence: CSARVGTTYEQYF.

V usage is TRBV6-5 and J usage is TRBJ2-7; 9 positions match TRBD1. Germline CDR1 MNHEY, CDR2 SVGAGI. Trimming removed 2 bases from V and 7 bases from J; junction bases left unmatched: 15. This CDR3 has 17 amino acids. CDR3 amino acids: CASSYRDRGLGIGEQYF. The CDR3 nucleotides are TGTGCCAGCAGTTACAGAGACAGGGGGTTGGGTATCGGGGAGCAGTACTTC.

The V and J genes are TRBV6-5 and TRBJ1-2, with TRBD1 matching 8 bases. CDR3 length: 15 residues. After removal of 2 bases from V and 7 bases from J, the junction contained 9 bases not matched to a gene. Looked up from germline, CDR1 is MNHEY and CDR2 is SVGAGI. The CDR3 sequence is CASSYGFQGALGYTF. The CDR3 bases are TGTGCCAGCAGTTACGGTTTTCAGGGGGCGCTTGGCTACACCTTC.

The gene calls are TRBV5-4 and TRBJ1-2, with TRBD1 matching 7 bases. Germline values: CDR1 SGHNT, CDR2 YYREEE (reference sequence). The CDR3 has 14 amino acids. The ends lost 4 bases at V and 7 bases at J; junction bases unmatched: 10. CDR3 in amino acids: CASSPADRDVGYTF. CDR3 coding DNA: TGTGCCAGCAGCCCCGCCGACAGGGATGTTGGCTACACCTTC.

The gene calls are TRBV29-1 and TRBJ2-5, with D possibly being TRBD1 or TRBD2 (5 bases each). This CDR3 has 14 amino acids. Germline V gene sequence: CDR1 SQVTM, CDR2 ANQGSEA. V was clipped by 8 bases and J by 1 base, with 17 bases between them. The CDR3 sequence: CSTRWGSVQETQYF. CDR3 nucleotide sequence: TGCAGCACTCGTTGGGGGAGCGTCCAAGAGACCCAGTACTTC. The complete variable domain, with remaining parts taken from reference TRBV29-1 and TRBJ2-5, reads SAVISQKPSRDICQRGTSLTIQCQVDSQVTMMFWYRQQPGQSLTLIATANQGSEATYESGFVIDKFPISRPNLTFSTLTVSNMSPEDSSIYLCSTRWGSVQETQYFGPGTRLLVL.

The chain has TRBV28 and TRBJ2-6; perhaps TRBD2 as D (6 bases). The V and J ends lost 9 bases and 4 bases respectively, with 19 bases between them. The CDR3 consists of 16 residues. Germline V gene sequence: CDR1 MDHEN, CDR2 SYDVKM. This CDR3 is CASCSGGVSGANVLTF. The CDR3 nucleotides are TGTGCCAGTTGCTCCGGGGGAGTATCCGGGGCCAACGTCCTGACTTTC.

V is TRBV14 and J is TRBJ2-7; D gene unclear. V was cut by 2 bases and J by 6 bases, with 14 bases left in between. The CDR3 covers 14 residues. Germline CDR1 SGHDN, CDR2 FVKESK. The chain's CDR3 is CASSQSMGISEQYF. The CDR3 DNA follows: TGTGCCAGCAGCCAATCCATGGGGATCTCCGAGCAGTACTTC.

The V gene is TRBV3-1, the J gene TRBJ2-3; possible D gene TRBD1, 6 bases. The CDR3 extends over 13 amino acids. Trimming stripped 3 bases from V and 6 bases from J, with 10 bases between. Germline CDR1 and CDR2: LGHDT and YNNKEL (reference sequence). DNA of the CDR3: TGTGCCAGCAGCCACCCCCAGGGGGATACGCAGTATTTT. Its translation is CASSHPQGDTQYF.

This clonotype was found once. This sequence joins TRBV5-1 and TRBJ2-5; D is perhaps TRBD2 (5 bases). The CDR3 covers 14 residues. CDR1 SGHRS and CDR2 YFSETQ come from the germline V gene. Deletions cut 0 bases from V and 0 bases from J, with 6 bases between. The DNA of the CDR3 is TGCGCCAGCAGCTTGGCGGGAAACCAAGAGACCCAGTACTTC. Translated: CASSLAGNQETQYF.

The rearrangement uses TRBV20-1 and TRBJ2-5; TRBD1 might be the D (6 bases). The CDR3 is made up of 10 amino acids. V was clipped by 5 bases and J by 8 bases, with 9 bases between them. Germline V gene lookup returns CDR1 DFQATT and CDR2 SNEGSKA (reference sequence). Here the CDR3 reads CSAFRGTQYF. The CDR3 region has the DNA TGCAGTGCTTTCAGGGGCACCCAGTACTTC.

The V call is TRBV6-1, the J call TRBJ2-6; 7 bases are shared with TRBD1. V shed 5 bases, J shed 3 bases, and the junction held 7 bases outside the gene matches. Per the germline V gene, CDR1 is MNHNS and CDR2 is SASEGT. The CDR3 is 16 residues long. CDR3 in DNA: TGTGCCAGCAGTCGACAGGGTGGTAGTGGGGCCAACGTCCTGACTTTC. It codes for CASSRQGGSGANVLTF.

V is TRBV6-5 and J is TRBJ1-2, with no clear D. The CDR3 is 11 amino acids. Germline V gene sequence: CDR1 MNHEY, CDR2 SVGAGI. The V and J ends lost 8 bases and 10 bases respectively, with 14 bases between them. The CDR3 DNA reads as TGTGCCAGCGGGTTAGGGAGCAACTACACCTTC. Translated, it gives CASGLGSNYTF.

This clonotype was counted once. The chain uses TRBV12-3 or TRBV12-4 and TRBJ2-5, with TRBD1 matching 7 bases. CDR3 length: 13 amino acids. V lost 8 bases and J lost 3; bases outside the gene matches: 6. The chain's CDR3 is CASGDRAEETQYF. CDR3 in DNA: TGTGCCAGCGGAGACAGGGCCGAAGAGACCCAGTACTTC.

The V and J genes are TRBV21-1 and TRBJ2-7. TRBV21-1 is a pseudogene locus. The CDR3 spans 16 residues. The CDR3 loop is CASSTQGLRGPYEQYF. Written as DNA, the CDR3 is TGTGCCAGCAGCACCCAAGGGCTACGAGGGCCCTACGAGCAGTACTTC.

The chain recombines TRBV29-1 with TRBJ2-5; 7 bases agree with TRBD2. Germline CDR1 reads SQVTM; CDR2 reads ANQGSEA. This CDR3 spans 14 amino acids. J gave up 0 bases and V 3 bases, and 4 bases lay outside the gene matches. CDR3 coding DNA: TGCAGCGTTGAGGGTGGGACTAACCAAGAGACCCAGTACTTC. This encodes CSVEGGTNQETQYF.

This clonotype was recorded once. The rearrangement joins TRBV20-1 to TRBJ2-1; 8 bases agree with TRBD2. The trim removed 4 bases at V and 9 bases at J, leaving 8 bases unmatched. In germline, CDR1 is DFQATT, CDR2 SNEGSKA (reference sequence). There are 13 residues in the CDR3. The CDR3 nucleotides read TGCAGTGCTACCGGGACTAGAGGGTTTGAGCAGTTCTTC. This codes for CSATGTRGFEQFF.

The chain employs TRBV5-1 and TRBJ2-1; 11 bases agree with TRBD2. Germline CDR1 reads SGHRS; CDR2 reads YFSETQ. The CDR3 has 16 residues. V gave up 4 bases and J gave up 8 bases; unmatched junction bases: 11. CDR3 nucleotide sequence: TGCGCCAGCAGCACCCAAACTAGCGGGAGTTTCTATGAGCAGTTCTTC. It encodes CASSTQTSGSFYEQFF.

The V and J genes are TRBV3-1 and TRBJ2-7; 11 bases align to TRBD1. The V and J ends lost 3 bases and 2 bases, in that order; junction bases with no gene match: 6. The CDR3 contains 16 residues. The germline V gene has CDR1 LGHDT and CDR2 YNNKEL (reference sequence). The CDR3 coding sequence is TGTGCCAGCAGCCATGGACAGGGGGCTGTACCCTACGAGCAGTACTTC. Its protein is CASSHGQGAVPYEQYF.

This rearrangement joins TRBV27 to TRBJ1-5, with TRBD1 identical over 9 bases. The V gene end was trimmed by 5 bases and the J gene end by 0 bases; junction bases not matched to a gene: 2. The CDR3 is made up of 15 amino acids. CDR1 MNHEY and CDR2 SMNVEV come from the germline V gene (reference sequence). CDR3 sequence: CASSPQGASNQPQHF. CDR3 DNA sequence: TGTGCCAGCAGTCCACAGGGGGCTAGCAATCAGCCCCAGCATTTT.